Listed below are T cell receptor beta chains from one sample, sequenced in a study of blood T cell repertoires in COVID-19. Method: immunoSEQ multiplex PCR; TCRdb's copy keeps in-frame clones and lacks some. The data hold about 480,000 clones, with around 88% observed a single time. The sequencing sample was made of peripheral blood. These receptors were taken from a woman aged 25-40 years with acute or convalescent COVID-19. Each CDR3 is given without its conserved first and last residue.

CDR3aa: ASSLDRGLDEQY
v_gene: TRBV11-2
j_gene: TRBJ2-7

CDR3aa: ASRNKGLAGPGSYNEQF
v_gene: TRBV5-8
j_gene: TRBJ2-1

CDR3aa: ATRGQGDMAYKNIQY
v_gene: TRBV24-1
j_gene: TRBJ2-4

CDR3aa: ASSQAFDRERNEQY
v_gene: TRBV3-1/TRBV3-2
j_gene: TRBJ2-7

CDR3aa: ASSYSRSTEAF
v_gene: TRBV6-5
j_gene: TRBJ1-1

CDR3aa: ASSLAGGLSPLH
v_gene: TRBV5-8
j_gene: TRBJ1-6

CDR3aa: ASKGSLAGTDTQY
v_gene: TRBV6-5
j_gene: TRBJ2-3

CDR3aa: ASRQASGGLYQETQY
v_gene: TRBV7-8
j_gene: TRBJ2-5

CDR3aa: ASSKLQGQETQY
v_gene: TRBV28
j_gene: TRBJ2-5

CDR3aa: ASSLSVGDNSPLH
v_gene: TRBV5-1
j_gene: TRBJ1-6

CDR3aa: ASSPLDRDQNSPLH
v_gene: TRBV5-1
j_gene: TRBJ1-6

CDR3aa: ASSSISGGGTDTQY
v_gene: TRBV6-6
j_gene: TRBJ2-3

CDR3aa: ASSLTPGQGSGGANVLT
v_gene: TRBV5-1
j_gene: TRBJ2-6